The rows below give T cell receptor beta chains drawn from one sample of a study of cytomegalovirus exposure and HLA in healthy donors. The protocol was immunoSEQ multiplex PCR, while the TCRdb copy is restricted to in-frame clones and leaves out a portion. The data show fewer than 200,000 clones, about nine tenths seen once. Sequenced input: PBMCs. The receptors derive from a man between 18 and 35 years old in good health and CMV-seropositive. The CDR3 runs from the conserved cysteine through the conserved F or W. D genes are given only for firm matches. Clone size appears in some rows only: once, few, many, or a class for an expanded clone.

V	size	J	D	DNA	CDR3
TRBV7-6	medium-sized	TRBJ2-5	-	TGTGCCAGCAGCCCAGACCAAGAGACCCAGTACTTC	CASSPDQETQYF
TRBV6-1	-	TRBJ2-7	TRBD1	TGTGCCAGCAGAGAACTTGGGACAGGGGGTTCCTACGAGCAGTACTTC	CASRELGTGGSYEQYF
TRBV2	once	TRBJ2-1	-	TGTGCCAGCACTGTAAGGGGTCAGCAGTTCTTC	CASTVRGQQFF
TRBV5-1	once	TRBJ2-5	TRBD2	TGCGCCAGCAGCCTCGGGACTAGCGGGAGGTACCAAGAGACCCAGTACTTC	CASSLGTSGRYQETQYF
TRBV29-1	-	TRBJ2-2	-	TGCAGCGTAGATAGGAAGGGGTGGCTGTTTTTT	CSVDRKGWLFF
TRBV29-1	-	TRBJ1-2	-	TGCAGCGTCCAGGGGCTGATTGATGGCTACACCTTC	CSVQGLIDGYTF
TRBV9	-	TRBJ2-1	TRBD2	TGTGCCAGCAGCTTTGTCTCGGGGGGCTCCTACAATGAGCAGTTCTTC	CASSFVSGGSYNEQFF
TRBV9	-	TRBJ1-4	-	TGTGCCAGCAGCGTATCTCAGGGGAATAATGAAAAACTGTTTTTT	CASSVSQGNNEKLFF
TRBV9	-	TRBJ2-1	TRBD2	TGTGCCAGCAGCCAATCGGGGGGATCCCACAATGAGCAGTTCTTC	CASSQSGGSHNEQFF
TRBV6-1	-	TRBJ2-3	TRBD2	TGTGCCAGCAGCTGGACTAGCGGGAGTTCAGATACGCAGTATTTT	CASSWTSGSSDTQYF
TRBV7-2	-	TRBJ2-5	TRBD2	TGTGCCAGCAGCCCAACTAGCGGGGGGGCAGAGACCCAGTACTTC	CASSPTSGGAETQYF
TRBV9	-	TRBJ1-1	-	TGTGCCAGCAGCGCACAGGCCACCACTGAAGCTTTCTTT	CASSAQATTEAFF
TRBV30	-	TRBJ2-5	-	TGTGCCTGGAGGAGAGGGGGTATCCAAGAGACCCAGTACTTC	CAWRRGGIQETQYF
TRBV7-9	-	TRBJ2-7	-	TGTGCCAGCAGCTCGGGTTGGTGGTACGAGCAGTACTTC	CASSSGWWYEQYF
TRBV5-6	-	TRBJ2-3	TRBD1	TGTGCCAGCAGCCCAGGGGGACAGCCCAGCACAGATACGCAGTATTTT	CASSPGGQPSTDTQYF
TRBV5-5	-	TRBJ1-5	-	TGTGCCAGCAGCTTGGGGCAGGGAAGCAATCAGCCCCAGCATTTT	CASSLGQGSNQPQHF
TRBV6-5	-	TRBJ2-1	-	TGTGCCAGCAGTTACTCGTTCCGTAATATTGAGCAGTTCTTC	CASSYSFRNIEQFF
TRBV7-9	-	TRBJ2-3	TRBD2	TGTGCCAGCTTTCTAGCGGGAGCCACAGATACGCAGTATTTT	CASFLAGATDTQYF
TRBV5-1	-	TRBJ2-3	TRBD2	TGCGCCAGCAGCTACGGAACCGGGGGGGCGGTAGATACGCAGTATTTT	CASSYGTGGAVDTQYF
TRBV27	-	TRBJ1-6	-	TGTGCCAGCAGATTCCGAGGAAATTCACCCCTCCACTTT	CASRFRGNSPLHF
TRBV19	-	TRBJ2-7	TRBD2	TGTGCCAGTAGTATAGCCGGCCGGACTAGCGGGAGCTACGAGCAGTACTTC	CASSIAGRTSGSYEQYF
TRBV5-1	-	TRBJ1-1	TRBD1	TGCGCCAGCAGCTTGGTGTCAGGGGGAAACACTGAAGCTTTCTTT	CASSLVSGGNTEAFF
TRBV9	-	TRBJ2-3	-	TGTGCCAGCAGCCAAAAAGACAGGTCATTCACAGATACGCAGTATTTT	CASSQKDRSFTDTQYF
TRBV6-6	-	TRBJ1-1	-	TGTGCCAGCAGTTACCGAACGACAGGAACGAACACTGAAGCTTTCTTT	CASSYRTTGTNTEAFF
TRBV9	-	TRBJ1-4	TRBD1	TGTGCCAGCAGCCCAGGGGGTACGGGGGCCTTTAATGAAAAACTGTTTTTT	CASSPGGTGAFNEKLFF
TRBV30	-	TRBJ1-2	-	TGTGCCTGGAGTCCCTCTTTCTATGGCTACACCTTC	CAWSPSFYGYTF
TRBV4-3	-	TRBJ1-2	-	TGCGCCAGCAGCCAAGATGGGGCGATAACTGGTGGCTACACCTTC	CASSQDGAITGGYTF
TRBV5-1	-	TRBJ2-1	-	TGCGCCAGCAGCTTGAGGGGGGGGCCTTACAATGAGCAGTTCTTC	CASSLRGGPYNEQFF
TRBV9	-	TRBJ1-3	TRBD1	TGTGCCAGCAGCTCCGGGACAGGGGACGGAAACACCATATATTTT	CASSSGTGDGNTIYF
TRBV5-4	-	TRBJ2-7	-	TGTGCCAGCAGCTTGGCGGGGGAGTTGTCCTACGAGCAGTACTTC	CASSLAGELSYEQYF
TRBV28	-	TRBJ1-5	-	TGTGCCACCTCAGGGGTTCGGGGTCAGCCCCAGCATTTT	CATSGVRGQPQHF
TRBV10-3	-	TRBJ1-5	-	TGTGCCATCAGATCGGGGTTAGACAATCAGCCCCAGCATTTT	CAIRSGLDNQPQHF
TRBV10-3	-	TRBJ2-3	TRBD1	TGTGCCATCAGCATAACAGGGGGCAGCACAGATACGCAGTATTTT	CAISITGGSTDTQYF
TRBV4-2	-	TRBJ2-7	TRBD2	TGTGCCAGCAGCCTAGGGACCGGGACTAGCGCATACGAGCAGTACTTC	CASSLGTGTSAYEQYF
TRBV28	-	TRBJ1-4	-	TGTGCCAGCACCACCTACGGGGCAACTAATGAAAAACTGTTTTTT	CASTTYGATNEKLFF
TRBV9	-	TRBJ1-2	TRBD1	TGTGCCAGCAGCCCACGGGACAGGGTAATCTATGGCTACACCTTC	CASSPRDRVIYGYTF